The 26 T cell receptor beta chains presented below share a single source sample, sequenced in a study of cytomegalovirus exposure and HLA in healthy donors. The PCR ran on 60 Vbeta and 13 Jbeta primers. Generated by immunoSEQ multiplex PCR, the TCRdb table keeps only in-frame clones and is missing some. The sample has 150,000 to 200,000 clones; more than 70% are singletons. Sequences were obtained from PBMCs. These receptors were collected from a male donor in good health and CMV-seronegative.

This clone was seen a handful of times. The genes are TRBV6-5 and TRBJ1-1; 9 bases are shared with TRBD1. Germline CDR1 and CDR2: MNHEY and SVGAGI. V shed 0 bases, J shed 7 bases, and the junction held 6 bases outside the gene matches. CDR3 length: 15 residues. CDR3 residues: CASSYSGTGHSEAFF. The CDR3, as DNA: TGTGCCAGCAGTTACTCGGGGACAGGGCACAGTGAAGCTTTCTTT.

The chain recombines TRBV29-1 with TRBJ2-7; D perhaps matches TRBD2 (6 bases). The CDR3 is 13 residues long. Germline CDR1 reads SQVTM; CDR2 reads ANQGSEA. V lost 2 bases to trimming and J lost 5 bases, with 13 bases between them. The CDR3 nucleotides are TGCAGCGTTGAACGGGACTTTCCCCACGAGCAGTACTTC. Residues: CSVERDFPHEQYF.

The rearrangement links TRBV7-9 to TRBJ2-5; 13 bases match TRBD2. CDR1 and CDR2 from the germline V gene are SEHNR and FQNEAQ (reference sequence). The CDR3 totals 17 residues. J lost 2 bases, V lost 4 bases, and 7 bases had no gene match. CDR3 coding DNA: TGTGCCAGCAGCTATGGACTAGCGGGGGCCGTACAAGAGACCCAGTACTTC. Translated: CASSYGLAGAVQETQYF.

The V and J genes are TRBV2 and TRBJ1-3, with 11 bases aligning to TRBD1. CDR3 size: 19 residues. Per germline, CDR1 SNHLY and CDR2 FYNNEI. The V gene end was trimmed by 0 bases and the J gene end by 1 base; junction bases not matched to a gene: 8. The CDR3 protein is CASSEAGQGVRGSGNTIYF. DNA of the CDR3: TGTGCCAGCAGTGAAGCGGGACAGGGGGTACGTGGGTCTGGAAACACCATATATTTT.

The CDR3 reads CASREGSNTIYF. In DNA, the CDR3 is TGTGCCAGCCGCGAGGGATCCAACACCATATATTTT. The genes are TRBV2 and TRBJ1-3; D is uncertain. Per germline, CDR1 SNHLY and CDR2 FYNNEI. The V and J ends lost 8 bases and 7 bases respectively, with 12 bases between them. This CDR3 region has 12 residues.

The chain joins TRBV5-6 to TRBJ1-4, with 8 bases aligning to TRBD1. Germline V CDR1 and CDR2: SGHDT, YYEEEE. The CDR3 consists of 15 residues. Trimming took 0 bases from V and 3 from J; bases not matched to a gene: 1. CDR3 residues: CASSLAGGSNEKLFF. The CDR3 region has the DNA TGTGCCAGCAGCTTGGCAGGGGGCTCTAATGAAAAACTGTTTTTT.

The chain has TRBV19 and TRBJ2-7; 12 nucleotides align to TRBD1. The CDR3 has 13 residues. J gave up 3 bases and V 9 bases, and 3 bases lay outside the gene matches. Germline CDR1 is LNHDA and CDR2 is SQIVND (reference sequence). CDR3 nucleotide sequence: TGTGCCAGCGGGACAGGGGGCCTCTACGAGCAGTACTTC. It encodes CASGTGGLYEQYF.

This clone has a single count. The genes are TRBV18 and TRBJ1-2; 9 nucleotides agree with TRBD1. CDR3 size: 17 residues. With 4 bases clipped from V and 3 bases from J, the junction kept 12 bases outside the gene matches. Germline lookup yields CDR1 KGHSH and CDR2 LQKENI. CDR3 loop: CASSLDPGTGYDYGYTF. The CDR3 region has the DNA TGTGCCAGCTCACTAGACCCGGGGACAGGGTATGACTATGGCTACACCTTC. The complete variable domain, with remaining parts taken from reference TRBV18 and TRBJ1-2, reads NAGVMQNPRHLVRRRGQEARLRCSPMKGHSHVYWYRQLPEEGLKFMVYLQKENIIDESGMPKERFSAEFPKEGPSILRIQQVVRGDSAAYFCASSLDPGTGYDYGYTFGSGTRLTVV.

This clone turned up a few times. At the DNA level, this CDR3 is encoded by other sequences in the same sample as well. The J gene is TRBJ1-6, the V gene TRBV5-1; D unresolved. This CDR3 is built from 16 residues. Germline V CDR1 and CDR2: SGHRS, YFSETQ. V was cut by 0 bases and J by 0 bases, with 7 bases left in between. The CDR3 is CASSLVGSSYNSPLHF. The CDR3 DNA reads as TGCGCCAGCAGCTTGGTTGGGAGCTCCTATAATTCACCCCTCCACTTT.

This clone was counted a few times. The V call is TRBV19, the J call TRBJ2-1; the D is unclear. V was trimmed by 5 bases and J by 4 bases, leaving 3 bases between them. Germline assignment: CDR1 LNHDA and CDR2 SQIVND (reference sequence). The CDR3 loop spans 11 amino acids. The CDR3 coding sequence is TGTGCCAGTAGTGTATACAATGAGCAGTTCTTC. Residues: CASSVYNEQFF.

The rearrangement joins TRBV18 to TRBJ1-2, with 10 bases lining up with TRBD1. Germline CDR1 and CDR2: KGHSH and LQKENI. The CDR3 is 13 amino acids. V was pared by 6 bases and J by 6 bases, with 4 bases of the junction left unmatched. The CDR3 region has the DNA TGTGCCAGCTCGCCGGGACAGGGGAATGGCTACACCTTC. The encoded protein is CASSPGQGNGYTF.

The V and J genes are TRBV6-5 and TRBJ2-2, with 7 bases lining up with TRBD1. Germline CDR1 reads MNHEY; CDR2 reads SVGAGI. V lost 4 bases, J lost 7 bases, and 9 bases stayed unmatched. The CDR3 has 15 amino acids. This chain's CDR3 is CASSLTGANYGELFF. The CDR3 DNA sequence: TGTGCCAGCAGTTTAACAGGGGCGAATTACGGGGAGCTGTTTTTT.

This clone was observed a single time. The CDR3 spells CASSGGVGNEKLFF. The CDR3 DNA reads as TGTGCCAGCAGCGGGGGGGTAGGTAATGAAAAACTGTTTTTT. The chain joins TRBV9 to TRBJ1-4; D perhaps matches TRBD1 (5 bases). This CDR3 contains 14 residues. The V gene's germline CDR1 is SGDLS and CDR2 YYNGEE. The V gene lost 3 bases and the J gene lost 4 bases, with 10 bases spanning the gap.

The chain carries TRBV28 and TRBJ2-3; D perhaps matches TRBD1 (6 bases). CDR3 size: 15 residues. Per germline, CDR1 MDHEN and CDR2 SYDVKM. Between the trimmed V and J ends, which lost 2 bases and 1 base, there was a span of 10 bases. DNA of the CDR3: TGTGCCAGCAGTTTACAGGGGTTGGGCACAGATACGCAGTATTTT. This sequence encodes CASSLQGLGTDTQYF.

The chain uses TRBV28 and TRBJ2-7; TRBD1 matches at 11 bases. Germline CDR1 is MDHEN and CDR2 is SYDVKM. The CDR3 has 14 amino acids. The trim removed 6 bases at V and 6 bases at J, leaving 7 bases unmatched. The CDR3: CASRTSGTGGEQYF. CDR3 DNA: TGTGCCAGCAGGACCTCCGGGACAGGGGGCGAGCAGTACTTC.

The chain recombines TRBV5-1 with TRBJ2-7; 10 nucleotides agree with TRBD1. The germline gives CDR1 SGHRS, CDR2 YFSETQ. This CDR3 has 15 amino acids. V gave up 0 bases and J gave up 7 bases; unmatched junction bases: 7. CDR3 DNA: TGCGCCAGCAGCTTGGCCGGGACAGGGGTTGGGGAGCAGTACTTC. Translation gives CASSLAGTGVGEQYF. Looking up the rest from reference TRBV5-1 and TRBJ2-7 gives the full variable domain: KAGVTQTPRYLIKTRGQQVTLSCSPISGHRSVSWYQQTPGQGLQFLFEYFSETQRNKGNFPGRFSGRQFSNSRSEMNVSTLELGDSALYLCASSLAGTGVGEQYFGPGTRLTVT.

V gene TRBV4-2 combines with J gene TRBJ1-3; unclear D gene. Germline V gene data show CDR1 as LGHNA and CDR2 as YNFKEQ. This CDR3 spans 15 amino acids. Trimming removed 5 bases at V and 6 bases at J, with 17 bases between. CDR3 protein: CASSETPDSSNTIYF. CDR3 nucleotides: TGTGCCAGCAGCGAAACCCCGGACTCCTCAAACACCATATATTTT.

The V call is TRBV4-2, the J call TRBJ1-2; TRBD1 might be the D (6 bases). V shed 1 base and J shed 6 bases, with 24 bases lying between them. The CDR3 is made up of 18 amino acids. CDR1 LGHNA and CDR2 YNFKEQ come from the germline V gene. The CDR3 DNA sequence: TGTGCCAGCAGCCAAGGCCGGGGAGGGGGGACTACGAGCGATGGCTACACCTTC. Translating gives CASSQGRGGGTTSDGYTF.

V gene TRBV9 combines with J gene TRBJ1-3; 8 bases map to TRBD1. J gave up 3 bases and V 6 bases, and 17 bases lay outside the gene matches. The CDR3 loop spans 18 amino acids. Germline CDR1 reads SGDLS; CDR2 reads YYNGEE. The CDR3 coding sequence is TGTGCCAGCAACCGAGGGACAGGCGGATTACTGGGTGGAAACACCATATATTTT. This translates into CASNRGTGGLLGGNTIYF.

The chain couples TRBV30 to TRBJ1-1; D is ambiguous. CDR1 and CDR2 (germline): GTSNPN, SVGIG (reference sequence). V gave up 4 bases and J gave up 0 bases, with 9 bases separating them. This CDR3 has 13 residues. The DNA for the CDR3 is TGTGCCTGGAAACTTAGCATGAACACTGAAGCTTTCTTT. Translated: CAWKLSMNTEAFF.

This clone has a handful of counts. The V and J genes are TRBV27 and TRBJ2-3; 7 positions match TRBD2. Germline V CDR1 and CDR2: MNHEY, SMNVEV (reference sequence). V was clipped by 6 bases and J by 6 bases; unmatched bases: 6. This CDR3 has 13 residues. CDR3 nucleotide sequence: TGTGCCAGCAGACGAATAGCGGGCGATACGCAGTATTTT. This gives the protein CASRRIAGDTQYF.

The genes are TRBV6-1 and TRBJ2-7; TRBD1 matches 7 bases. After removal of 3 bases from V and 2 bases from J, the junction contained 4 bases not matched to a gene. CDR1 is MNHNS and CDR2 is SASEGT in the germline V gene. The CDR3 length is 14 residues. For the CDR3, the DNA is TGTGCCAGCAGTGATGAGACAGGGCCCTACGAGCAGTACTTC. Its translation is CASSDETGPYEQYF.

The chain couples TRBV28 to TRBJ2-2; 9 nucleotides agree with TRBD1. The germline CDR1 and CDR2 sequences are MDHEN and SYDVKM. The V and J ends lost 5 bases and 5 bases, in that order; junction bases with no gene match: 3. The CDR3 covers 14 residues. CDR3 sequence (DNA): TGTGCCAGCAGTCAAGACAGGGGGACCGGGGAGCTGTTTTTT. Its translation: CASSQDRGTGELFF.

This clone has a single count. The CDR3 here is CASSRLAGGYNEQFF. Written as DNA, the CDR3 is TGTGCCAGCAGCCGACTAGCGGGAGGGTACAATGAGCAGTTCTTC. The J gene is TRBJ2-1, the V gene TRBV4-2; the match to TRBD2 covers 14 bases. V was clipped by 4 bases and J by 4 bases; unmatched bases: 0. The CDR3 sequence is 15 residues long. The germline CDR1 and CDR2 sequences are LGHNA and YNFKEQ.

The chain is built from TRBV11-2 and TRBJ2-7; TRBD2 aligns across 13 bases. This CDR3 region has 19 residues. Germline CDR1 SGHAT, CDR2 FQNNGV. Trimming cost V 5 bases and J 0 bases; bases outside gene matches: 13. In DNA, the CDR3 is TGTGCCAGCAGCCCAGGACTAGCGGGAGCAATCGAAAGCTCCTACGAGCAGTACTTC. This translates into CASSPGLAGAIESSYEQYF.

The genes are TRBV4-3 and TRBJ2-6; D might be TRBD2 (6 bases). The germline V gene has CDR1 LGHNA and CDR2 YSLEER. V was pared by 0 bases and J by 0 bases, with 12 bases between. The CDR3 is 18 residues long. CDR3 amino acids: CASSQDRRDFSGANVLTF. CDR3 coding DNA: TGCGCCAGCAGCCAAGATAGGAGGGACTTCTCTGGGGCCAACGTCCTGACTTTC.